This entry lists 14 T cell receptor beta chains sequenced from one sample in a study of neurological immune-mediated disorders (dated by TCRdb to the late 2010s). The library came from 5' RACE. TCRdb records Illumina HiSeq 2500 as the sequencer. The public reads were reanalyzed by TCRdb: fastp trimming at Q25, MiXCR alignment, in-frame beta chains only. Duplicate CDR3 protein sequences are folded into a single record with the most common DNA and genes. The table for this sample lists 55,000 to 75,000 distinct CDR3 sequences; over 2% of them were counted only once. 3% of the sample goes to the ten largest clones. Sequenced sample: PBMCs. The receptors stem from a man aged 45-65 years with multiple sclerosis.

The table lists this clonotype with many counts. The rearrangement joins TRBV10-3 to TRBJ1-2; D unresolved. The CDR3 loop spans 11 amino acids. Germline V gives CDR1 ENHRY, CDR2 SYGVKD. Deletions cut 3 bases from V and 7 bases from J, with 6 bases between. This CDR3 is CAISETSGYTF. The CDR3 DNA sequence: TGTGCCATCAGTGAAACCAGTGGCTACACCTTC.

This clonotype has a count of ten or more. This chain uses TRBV5-8 with TRBJ1-1; unclear D gene. V was clipped by 4 bases and J by 11 bases, with 9 bases between them. The CDR3 loop spans 10 amino acids. Per the germline V gene, CDR1 is SGHTS and CDR2 is YDEGEE. CDR3 bases: TGTGCCAGCAGCACCACGACGGCTTTCTTT. This translates into CASSTTTAFF.

A few counts support this clonotype. Given a much more abundant clone one base away, this may be a read error. Here the CDR3 reads CSAPRHGPRNTEAFF. CDR3 nucleotide sequence: TGCAGTGCCCCCCGCCATGGACCAAGGAACACTGAAGCTTTCTTT. The chain is built from TRBV20-1 and TRBJ1-1, with D unresolved. This CDR3 region has 15 residues. The V gene's germline CDR1 is DFQATT and CDR2 SNEGSKA (reference sequence). V was pared by 6 bases and J by 1 base, with 18 bases between.

This clonotype was counted many times. This sequence joins TRBV4-3 and TRBJ2-3; 8 bases agree with TRBD1. The CDR3 has 17 residues. The germline V gene has CDR1 LGHNA and CDR2 YSLEER. The junction had 12 bases not matched to a gene; V was cut back by 3 bases and J by 4 bases. The CDR3 DNA reads TGCGCCAGCAGCCACGACCCGCCCGGGACAGGTGCAGATACGCAGTATTTT. Amino acids: CASSHDPPGTGADTQYF.

The gene calls are TRBV4-3 and TRBJ2-3, with D unresolved. The germline gives CDR1 LGHNA, CDR2 YSLEER. Trimming took off 0 bases at V and 1 base at J, with 2 bases between the two ends. The CDR3 is made up of 13 amino acids. CDR3: CASSQERTDTQYF. CDR3 bases: TGCGCCAGCAGCCAAGAACGCACAGATACGCAGTATTTT.

This clonotype was observed many times. The genes are TRBV20-1 and TRBJ2-1; D unresolved. CDR1 and CDR2 (germline): DFQATT, SNEGSKA (reference sequence). V gave up 1 base and J gave up 5 bases, with 3 bases separating them. CDR3 length: 11 amino acids. The CDR3 reads CSARGHNEQFF. CDR3 DNA: TGCAGTGCTAGAGGTCACAATGAGCAGTTCTTC.

This clonotype was seen many times. This rearrangement joins TRBV4-1 to TRBJ2-7, with D possibly being TRBD1 or TRBD2 (6 bases each). Trimming took off 0 bases at V and 1 base at J, with 16 bases between the two ends. The V gene's germline CDR1 is MGHRA and CDR2 YSYEKL. This CDR3 region has 17 residues. The CDR3, as DNA: TGCGCCAGCAGCCAAGATTGGGGGGCACCGTCGTCCTACGAGCAGTACTTC. This translates into CASSQDWGAPSSYEQYF.

Within the sample, this clonotype is medium-sized. The chain uses TRBV5-1 and TRBJ2-2; 7 bases match TRBD1. The CDR3 is 14 amino acids. The V segment lost 2 bases and the J segment 6 bases; nucleotides outside the gene matches: 4. CDR1 SGHRS and CDR2 YFSETQ come from the germline V gene. The CDR3 DNA reads TGCGCCAGCAGCTTCTTGACAGGGCCCGGGGAGCTGTTTTTT. Amino acids: CASSFLTGPGELFF.

This clonotype was counted ten times or more. CDR3 DNA sequence: TGTGCCAGCAGCTTATCAGGGGGGGGAAATGAGCAGTTCTTC. It is translated as CASSLSGGGNEQFF. The V call is TRBV7-3, the J call TRBJ2-1; TRBD1 or TRBD2 may be the D gene (7 bases each). The CDR3 has 14 residues. V was trimmed by 2 bases and J by 7 bases, leaving 12 bases between them. The germline V gene has CDR1 SGHTA and CDR2 FQGTGA.

This clonotype was seen repeatedly, ten times or more. The genes are TRBV20-1 and TRBJ2-7, with 8 bases matching TRBD1. Germline assignment: CDR1 DFQATT and CDR2 SNEGSKA (reference sequence). After removal of 2 bases from V and 3 bases from J, the junction contained 9 bases not matched to a gene. The CDR3 covers 15 residues. CDR3 sequence: CSARQATGTGYEQYF. For the CDR3, the DNA is TGCAGTGCTAGACAAGCGACCGGGACAGGCTACGAGCAGTACTTC.

At least ten counts were recorded for this clonotype. J is TRBJ2-1 and V is TRBV4-3; 12 bases align to TRBD2. Looked up from germline, CDR1 is LGHNA and CDR2 is YSLEER. The CDR3 extends over 15 amino acids. V was pared by 0 bases and J by 7 bases, with 1 base of the junction left unmatched. The CDR3 DNA sequence: TGCGCCAGCAGCCAAGACGGACTAGCGGGGAATGAGCAGTTCTTC. Residues: CASSQDGLAGNEQFF.

This clonotype has ten or more counts. The chain couples TRBV7-2 to TRBJ1-5; 7 bases line up with TRBD1. J was trimmed by 1 base and V by 5 bases; bases with no gene match: 5. The CDR3 totals 15 residues. Germline V lookup: CDR1 SGHTA, CDR2 FQGNSA. CDR3 nucleotide sequence: TGTGCCAGCAGCGCCAGGGGGTTGAGCAATCAGCCCCAGCATTTT. Translation gives CASSARGLSNQPQHF.

There are many counts of this clonotype. At one end, the junction sequence differs from germline, possibly due to a read error. The chain is built from TRBV5-6 and TRBJ2-7; 8 bases are shared with TRBD2. From germline, CDR1 is SGHDT and CDR2 YYEEEE. The CDR3 length is 16 residues. The CDR3 loop reads CASSLGYGGGNYEQYF. CDR3 DNA: TGTGCCAGCAGTTTGGGGTACGGCGGGGGGAACTACGAGCAGTACTTC. Combining the CDR3 with reference TRBV5-6 and TRBJ2-7 gives the whole variable domain DAGVTQSPTHLIKTRGQQVTLRCSPKSGHDTVSWYQQALGQGPQFIFQYYEEEERQRGNFPDRFSGHQFPNYSSELNVNALLLGDSALYLCASSLGYGGGNYEQYFGPGTRLTVT.

This clonotype occurred many times. This CDR3 is CSARDGAGAGVADTQYF. CDR3 nucleotides: TGCAGTGCTAGAGATGGGGCCGGAGCGGGCGTGGCAGATACGCAGTATTTT. J is TRBJ2-3 and V is TRBV20-1, with D possibly TRBD2 on 6 matching bases. Germline lookup yields CDR1 DFQATT and CDR2 SNEGSKA (reference sequence). V was cut by 0 bases and J by 4 bases, with 20 bases left in between. The CDR3 is 17 residues long.